The rows below give T cell receptor beta chains drawn from one sample of a study of blood T cell repertoires in COVID-19. Some clones are missing from TCRdb's copy, which holds only in-frame ones; the method was immunoSEQ multiplex PCR. The table includes some 230,000 clones, around 84% detected once. The source material was peripheral blood. These receptors were taken from a man between 50 and 59 years old who had recovered from COVID-19. Each CDR3 is given with its conserved first and last residue. D genes are given only for firm matches. Size values are once, few and many counts, or a class for expanded clones, and some rows have none.

clone_size j_call d_call v_call cdr3_nt cdr3_aa
- TRBJ2-3 TRBD2 TRBV30 TGTGCCTGGAGAGGACAGCGGGAGGCAGATACGCAGTATTTT CAWRGQREADTQYF
- TRBJ1-3 TRBD1 TRBV7-9 TGTGCCAGCAGCAACATATTCATCGCGGACAGGGGCTCTCCTGGAAACACCATATATTTT CASSNIFIADRGSPGNTIYF
- TRBJ2-7 - TRBV18 TGTGCCAGCTCACCACGTGAGGGTTGGGAGCAGTACTTC CASSPREGWEQYF
few TRBJ2-1 - TRBV6-5 TGTGCCAGCACCCGACAGGTCTACAATGAGCAGTTCTTC CASTRQVYNEQFF
- TRBJ2-2 TRBD2 TRBV30 TGTGCCTGGAGTGGGGTACTAGCGGGAGTTCGCGAGAGCACCGGGGAGCTGTTTTTT CAWSGVLAGVRESTGELFF
- TRBJ1-1 - TRBV19 TGTGCCAGTAGTTTTTCCGGGACTGAAGCTTTCTTT CASSFSGTEAFF
- TRBJ1-1 TRBD1 TRBV27 TGTGCCAGCAGTTTAAGTCAGTACAGGGGCCTCAACACTGAAGCTTTCTTT CASSLSQYRGLNTEAFF
- TRBJ2-7 - TRBV19 TGTGCCAGTAGTACCCATTCCTACGAGCAGTACTTC CASSTHSYEQYF
- TRBJ2-5 TRBD2 TRBV5-4 TGTGCCAGCAGCTTGAGGCTAGCGGTAGAGACCCAGTACTTC CASSLRLAVETQYF
- TRBJ2-7 - TRBV3-1/TRBV3-2 TGTGCCAGCAGCCGTAGACTGGACTACGAGCAGTACTTC CASSRRLDYEQYF
- TRBJ1-3 - TRBV7-9 TGTGCCAGCAGCCAGAGGGTTGGTTCCTCTGGAAACACCATATATTTT CASSQRVGSSGNTIYF
- TRBJ2-7 - TRBV19 TGTGCCAGTAGTATACGGAGCGGTCATGACTACGAGCAGTACTTC CASSIRSGHDYEQYF
- TRBJ2-7 TRBD1 TRBV28 TGTGCCAGCAGTCCAGGGGGTAACCGCTACGAGCAGTACTTC CASSPGGNRYEQYF
- TRBJ1-5 - TRBV10-3 TGTGCCATCAGTGAGGAAGGGGCCGGCCAGCCCCAGCATTTT CAISEEGAGQPQHF
- TRBJ2-7 TRBD2 TRBV6-4 TGTGCCAGCAGTGACTCGGGCGGGAGCCAATCCTACGAGCAGTACTTC CASSDSGGSQSYEQYF
- TRBJ2-1 - TRBV20-1 TGCAGTGCCCCCGGACAGCTGCGGCAGTTCTTC CSAPGQLRQFF
once TRBJ2-7 TRBD1 TRBV27 TGTGCCAGCAGCTTACAGGGGGCGCGGGAGCAGTACTTC CASSLQGAREQYF
- TRBJ2-7 TRBD2 TRBV5-4 TGTGCCAGCAGCCTGGGACTAGCGTACTCCTACGAGCAGTACTTC CASSLGLAYSYEQYF
- TRBJ2-3 - TRBV11-2 TGTGCCAGCAGCCCTAGGGGGGGGCAGGGGGCAACAGATACGCAGTATTTT CASSPRGGQGATDTQYF
- TRBJ1-5 TRBD1 TRBV19 TGTGCCAGTAGTATGTTTACAGGGGGCAATCAGCCCCAGCATTTT CASSMFTGGNQPQHF
- TRBJ1-6 TRBD1 TRBV27 TGTGCCAGCAGGACAGGGGGTAATTCACCCCTCCACTTT CASRTGGNSPLHF
- TRBJ1-1 TRBD1 TRBV18 TGTGCCAGCTCGCCAGACAGGGCTGAGGCTTTCTTT CASSPDRAEAFF
- TRBJ2-3 - TRBV5-1 TGCGCCAGCACCACGCCAGGGACTAGCACAGATACGCAGTATTTT CASTTPGTSTDTQYF
- TRBJ1-3 TRBD1 TRBV7-9 TGTGCCAGCAGCTCCCCACAGGGGGCTGGAAACACCATATATTTT CASSSPQGAGNTIYF
- TRBJ2-1 TRBD2 TRBV27 TGTGCCAGCAGTTTACTTCGCGGGAGCAATGAGCAGTTCTTC CASSLLRGSNEQFF
- TRBJ1-5 TRBD1 TRBV18 TGTGCCAGCTCACCGGGACAGGGGGATCACCAGCCCCAGCATTTT CASSPGQGDHQPQHF
once TRBJ2-5 TRBD2 TRBV4-1 TGCGCCAGCAGCCAAGAGGGTGGGGAGCGGGAGGGCCCTGAGACCCAGTACTTC CASSQEGGEREGPETQYF
- TRBJ2-1 TRBD2 TRBV3-1/TRBV3-2 TGTGCCAGCAGCCAAGCCCCGGGGGGTGAGCAGTTCTTC CASSQAPGGEQFF
- TRBJ2-7 TRBD1 TRBV2 TGTGCCAGCAGTGGGACAGGGGTGAACGAGCAGTACTTC CASSGTGVNEQYF
- TRBJ2-5 TRBD1 TRBV19 TGTGCCAGTAGTACTAACAGGGGGAAGACCCAGTACTTC CASSTNRGKTQYF
- TRBJ2-7 - TRBV7-9 TGTGCCAGCAGCTTAGACGGGTCAGCGGTAATGGAGCAGTACTTC CASSLDGSAVMEQYF
- TRBJ2-5 - TRBV5-8 TGTGCCAGCAGCTTGGGCAGCCAAGAGACCCAGTACTTC CASSLGSQETQYF
few TRBJ2-5 TRBD2 TRBV28 TGTGCCAGCGGCTCTTGGACTAGCGGGAGACAAGAGACCCAGTACTTC CASGSWTSGRQETQYF
- TRBJ2-5 - TRBV29-1 TGCAGCGTTGAGGGCCCTCGATTTGGAGAGACCCAGTACTTC CSVEGPRFGETQYF
- TRBJ2-7 - TRBV5-1 TGCGCCAGCAGCTTGACAGGTAACTACGAGCAGTACTTC CASSLTGNYEQYF
- TRBJ2-7 TRBD2 TRBV5-6 TGTGCCAGCAGGCGGGGGACCGCTGACTCCTACGAGCAGTACTTC CASRRGTADSYEQYF
- TRBJ2-6 TRBD1 TRBV7-2 TGTGCCAGCAGCTTACTGACAGGGGCGTCCGGGGCCAACGTCCTGACTTTC CASSLLTGASGANVLTF
- TRBJ2-7 TRBD2 TRBV29-1 TGCAGCGTTGCCCTAGCGGGAGGGAGCTCCTACGAGCAGTACTTC CSVALAGGSSYEQYF
- TRBJ2-1 - TRBV28 TGTGCCAGCAGCCGAACAGGGTACTCCTACAATGAGCAGTTCTTC CASSRTGYSYNEQFF
- TRBJ2-1 - TRBV27 TGTGCCAGCAGTCAGGTCAGTCACCGGGGTGAGCAGTTCTTC CASSQVSHRGEQFF
- TRBJ1-6 - TRBV5-6 TGTGCCAGCAGCTTAAATGGAGGAAGTGCTTCACCCCTCCACTTT CASSLNGGSASPLHF
few TRBJ2-7 - TRBV5-5 TGTGCCAGCAGCCCCTCAGGGGGGACCTCCTACGAGCAGTACTTC CASSPSGGTSYEQYF
- TRBJ2-1 TRBD2 TRBV5-1 TGCGCCAGCAGCCTAGGGACTAGCGGGAGAAAAGGCGAGCAGTTCTTC CASSLGTSGRKGEQFF
- TRBJ1-2 - TRBV14 TGTGCCAGCAGCCAAGCTGGACAGAGCTATGGCTACACCTTC CASSQAGQSYGYTF
- TRBJ1-2 TRBD1 TRBV28 TGTGCCAGCAGCCTGGCCCCGACAGGGAATGGCTACACCTTC CASSLAPTGNGYTF
- TRBJ1-2 TRBD1 TRBV7-9 TGTGCCAGCAGCTTAACCGGGACAGGGAACTATGGCTACACCTTC CASSLTGTGNYGYTF
few TRBJ2-5 - TRBV11-2 TGTGCCAGCAGCTTAGCTCCGACAGGACAAGAGACCCAGTACTTC CASSLAPTGQETQYF
- TRBJ2-2 TRBD2 TRBV10-3 TGTGCCATCAGTGAGCCCGGGACTAGCGGGAGACCCGGGGAGCTGTTTTTT CAISEPGTSGRPGELFF
- TRBJ1-5 - TRBV28 TGTGCCACCCGGGATTCTTTAAATCAGCCCCAGCATTTT CATRDSLNQPQHF
- TRBJ1-2 TRBD1 TRBV5-1 TGCGCCAGCAGCTTCACCCGGGACAGTCCTCGGGGCTACACCTTC CASSFTRDSPRGYTF
once TRBJ2-2 TRBD1 TRBV9 TGTGCCAGCAGCGTTTGGGACAGAAACACCGGGGAGCTGTTTTTT CASSVWDRNTGELFF
few TRBJ2-3 TRBD2 TRBV5-1 TGCGCCAGCAGCTTGTTGGTAGCGGGTAGCACAGATACGCAGTATTTT CASSLLVAGSTDTQYF
- TRBJ2-7 - TRBV3-1/TRBV3-2 TGTGCCAGCAGCCAAAAGGAACAGGGATCCTACGAGCAGTACTTC CASSQKEQGSYEQYF